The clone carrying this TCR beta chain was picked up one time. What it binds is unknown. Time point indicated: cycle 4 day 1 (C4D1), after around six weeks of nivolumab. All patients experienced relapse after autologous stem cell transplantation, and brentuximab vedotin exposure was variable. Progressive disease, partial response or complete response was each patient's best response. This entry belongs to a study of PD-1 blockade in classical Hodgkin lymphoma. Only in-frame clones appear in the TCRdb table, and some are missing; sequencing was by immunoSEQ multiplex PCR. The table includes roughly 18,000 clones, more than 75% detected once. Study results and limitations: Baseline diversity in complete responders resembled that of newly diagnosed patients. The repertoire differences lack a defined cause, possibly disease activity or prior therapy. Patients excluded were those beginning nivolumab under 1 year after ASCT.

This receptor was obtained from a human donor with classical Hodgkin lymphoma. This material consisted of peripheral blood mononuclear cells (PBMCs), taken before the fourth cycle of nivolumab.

CDR3 nucleotide sequence: TGTGCCAGCAGCCACTTAGTGGCTAGCGGGGGGGATACGAACACCGGGGAGCTGTTTTTT. It encodes CASSHLVASGGDTNTGELFF. The chain couples TRBV11-3 to TRBJ2-2, with TRBD2 matching 12 bases. There are 20 residues in the CDR3. The V gene end was trimmed by 5 bases and the J gene end by 0 bases; junction bases not matched to a gene: 13. CDR1 and CDR2 (germline): SGHNT, YENEEA.